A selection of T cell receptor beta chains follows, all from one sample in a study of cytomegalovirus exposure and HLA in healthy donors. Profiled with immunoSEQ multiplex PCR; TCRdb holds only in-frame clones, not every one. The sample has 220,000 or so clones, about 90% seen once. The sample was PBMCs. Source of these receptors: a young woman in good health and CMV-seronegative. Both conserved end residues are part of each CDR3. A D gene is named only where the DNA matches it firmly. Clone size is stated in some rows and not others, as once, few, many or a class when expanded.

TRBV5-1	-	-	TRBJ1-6	CASSLAGVRYNSPLHF	TGCGCCAGCAGCTTGGCAGGGGTACGGTATAATTCACCCCTCCACTTT
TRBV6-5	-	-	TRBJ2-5	CASTHDGQETQYF	TGTGCCAGCACCCATGACGGGCAAGAGACCCAGTACTTC
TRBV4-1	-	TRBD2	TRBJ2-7	CASSQNTGLAKEQYF	TGCGCCAGCAGCCAGAATACCGGACTAGCAAAAGAGCAGTACTTC
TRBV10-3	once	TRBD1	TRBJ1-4	CAISRQGGEKLFF	TGTGCCATCAGCAGACAGGGCGGGGAAAAACTGTTTTTT
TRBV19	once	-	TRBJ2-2	CASSTPGEDPTGELFF	TGTGCCAGTAGCACCCCGGGGGAGGACCCCACCGGGGAGCTGTTTTTT
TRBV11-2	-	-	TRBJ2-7	CASSRTGPSSYEQYF	TGTGCCAGCAGCCGTACAGGGCCGTCCTCCTACGAGCAGTACTTC
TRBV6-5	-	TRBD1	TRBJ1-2	CASSAGQGLSGYTF	TGTGCCAGCAGTGCCGGACAGGGGCTGAGTGGCTACACCTTC
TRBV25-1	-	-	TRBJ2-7	CASTPRGESSYEQYF	TGTGCCAGCACCCCCAGGGGAGAGAGCTCCTACGAGCAGTACTTC
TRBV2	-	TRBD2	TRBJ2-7	CASREPGSGGYEQYF	TGTGCCAGCAGGGAACCGGGGTCCGGGGGGTACGAGCAGTACTTC
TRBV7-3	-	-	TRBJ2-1	CASSPGLLGNEQFF	TGTGCCAGCAGCCCTGGGCTACTCGGCAATGAGCAGTTCTTC
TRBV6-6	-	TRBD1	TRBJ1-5	CASSSQAGQEHF	TGTGCCAGCAGTTCCCAGGCCGGACAGGAGCATTTT
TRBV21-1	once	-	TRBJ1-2	CASSTEGGQSPSEGYTF	TGTGCCAGCAGCACAGAGGGGGGACAGTCGCCCTCCGAGGGCTACACCTTC
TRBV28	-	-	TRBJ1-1	CASPPAGQGNTEAFF	TGTGCCAGCCCTCCCGCCGGGCAGGGGAACACTGAAGCTTTCTTT
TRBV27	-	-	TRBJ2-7	CASSKRGSYEQYF	TGTGCCAGCAGTAAAAGGGGCTCCTACGAGCAGTACTTC
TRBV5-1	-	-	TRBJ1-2	CASSPTDPRRYGYTF	TGCGCCAGCAGCCCTACCGACCCCCGGCGGTATGGCTACACCTTC
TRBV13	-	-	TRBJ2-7	CASSLGRNNPTAYEQYF	TGTGCCAGCAGCTTAGGCCGAAATAATCCTACCGCATACGAGCAGTACTTC
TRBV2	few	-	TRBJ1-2	CASSVTRTEYGYTF	TGTGCCAGCAGTGTAACGAGGACAGAGTATGGCTACACCTTC
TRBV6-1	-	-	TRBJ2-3	CASSESTGISTDTQYF	TGTGCCAGCAGTGAGAGTACAGGGATTAGCACAGATACGCAGTATTTT
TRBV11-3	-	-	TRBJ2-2	CASSFSKNTGELFF	TGTGCCAGCAGCTTTAGTAAGAACACCGGGGAGCTGTTTTTT
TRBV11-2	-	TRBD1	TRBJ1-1	CASSLPGTGFNTEAFF	TGTGCCAGCAGCCTACCCGGGACAGGGTTTAACACTGAAGCTTTCTTT
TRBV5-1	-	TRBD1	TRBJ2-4	CASSLDGSDKAGGYF	TGCGCCAGCAGCTTGGACGGGTCCGACAAGGCAGGGGGGTACTTC
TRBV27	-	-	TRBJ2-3	CASRPSGTDTQYF	TGTGCCAGCAGACCGAGCGGCACAGATACGCAGTATTTT
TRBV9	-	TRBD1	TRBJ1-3	CASSARQGSGNTIYF	TGTGCCAGCAGCGCCCGACAGGGGTCCGGAAACACCATATATTTT
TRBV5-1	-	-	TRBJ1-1	CASSSTGVTEAFF	TGCGCCAGCAGCTCGACAGGAGTCACTGAAGCTTTCTTT
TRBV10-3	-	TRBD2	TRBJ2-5	CAISEELTRLAGLLETQYF	TGTGCCATCAGTGAGGAACTTACGAGGCTAGCGGGACTGTTGGAGACCCAGTACTTC
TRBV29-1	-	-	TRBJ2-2	CTVLLGGIANTGELFF	TGCACCGTTCTCCTTGGGGGGATCGCGAACACCGGGGAGCTGTTTTTT
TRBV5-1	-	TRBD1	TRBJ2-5	CASSLGQGIETQYF	TGCGCCAGCAGCTTGGGACAGGGGATAGAGACCCAGTACTTC
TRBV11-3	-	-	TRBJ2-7	CASSSGPREQYF	TGTGCCAGCAGCTCGGGTCCTCGGGAGCAGTACTTC
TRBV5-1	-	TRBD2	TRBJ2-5	CASSSSSGSVETQYF	TGCGCCAGCAGCTCCTCTAGCGGGAGCGTGGAGACCCAGTACTTC
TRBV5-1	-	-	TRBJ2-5	CASTQGWETQYF	TGCGCCAGCACGCAGGGGTGGGAGACCCAGTACTTC
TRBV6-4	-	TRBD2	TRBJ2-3	CASSEASGSTDTQYF	TGTGCCAGCAGTGAGGCTAGCGGGAGCACAGATACGCAGTATTTT
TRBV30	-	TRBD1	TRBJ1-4	CAWSDRDRGNEKLFF	TGTGCCTGGAGTGACCGGGACAGAGGTAATGAAAAACTGTTTTTT
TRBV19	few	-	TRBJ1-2	CASSIRDGYGYTF	TGTGCCAGTAGTATAAGAGACGGGTATGGCTACACCTTC
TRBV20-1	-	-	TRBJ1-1	CSASPRGVAFF	TGCAGTGCTAGCCCTCGGGGGGTAGCTTTCTTT
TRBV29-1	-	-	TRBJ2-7	CSVGHTYEQYF	TGCAGCGTTGGACATACCTACGAGCAGTACTTC
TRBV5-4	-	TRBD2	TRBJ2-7	CASSLEGSGRGSYEQYF	TGTGCCAGCAGCTTGGAGGGTAGCGGGAGGGGTAGTTACGAGCAGTACTTC
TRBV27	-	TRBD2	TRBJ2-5	CASRPISVSGRETQYF	TGTGCCAGCAGACCCATTAGCGTTAGCGGGAGGGAGACCCAGTACTTC
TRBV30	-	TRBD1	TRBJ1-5	CAWTGGKDQPQHF	TGTGCCTGGACAGGGGGGAAAGATCAGCCCCAGCATTTT
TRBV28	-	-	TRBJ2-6	CASSLQPTGTGANVLTF	TGTGCCAGCAGTTTACAACCAACAGGAACTGGGGCCAACGTCCTGACTTTC
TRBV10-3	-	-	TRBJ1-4	CAVGRDNEKLFF	TGTGCGGTGGGCCGAGACAATGAAAAACTGTTTTTT
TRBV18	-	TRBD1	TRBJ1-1	CASSPPGQGNTEAFF	TGTGCCAGCTCGCCCCCGGGACAGGGGAACACTGAAGCTTTCTTT